A selection of T cell receptor beta chains follows, all from one sample in a study of cytomegalovirus exposure and HLA in healthy donors. Produced via immunoSEQ multiplex PCR; TCRdb's table is partial and in-frame only. The sample has around 78,000 clones, 80% seen once; the top ten hold approximately 1%. Specimen: PBMCs. These receptors originate from a male donor in good health and CMV-seronegative. Both conserved end residues are part of each CDR3. The D gene is left open where the match is weak. Some rows have no size entry. The others give once, few or many, or a class for an expanded clone.

CDR3 length	clone size	D gene	J gene	V gene	CDR3 DNA	CDR3 protein
17	NA	TRBD1	TRBJ2-1	TRBV7-9	TGTGCCAGCAGCTTAGACTTAAGGACAGGGGGCTCCAATGAGCAGTTCTTC	CASSLDLRTGGSNEQFF
14	NA	NA	TRBJ1-1	TRBV4-1	TGCGCCAGCAGCCAATTCAGGGTTACGACTGAAGCTTTCTTT	CASSQFRVTTEAFF
13	few	NA	TRBJ1-5	TRBV30	TGTGCCTGGAGCACTAAAAGGGGGCAGCCCCAGCATTTT	CAWSTKRGQPQHF
16	NA	NA	TRBJ2-1	TRBV28	TGTGCCAGCAGTTTCGTCCCCAGTGACAGCAGAAATGAGCAGTTCTTC	CASSFVPSDSRNEQFF
15	NA	TRBD1	TRBJ1-5	TRBV18	TGTGCCAGCTCACCGGGGACAGGGATACATCAGCCCCAGCATTTT	CASSPGTGIHQPQHF
16	NA	NA	TRBJ2-7	TRBV5-4	TGTGCCAGCAGCCTATTTCCACAGAACTCCTCCTACGAGCAGTACTTC	CASSLFPQNSSYEQYF
16	NA	TRBD2	TRBJ2-3	TRBV5-1	TGCGCCAGCAGCTTGGATGGAGGGAGGGGAACAGATACGCAGTATTTT	CASSLDGGRGTDTQYF
15	few	NA	TRBJ1-5	TRBV6-6	TGTGCCAGCAGTTACCCAGGACAGTCCGATCAGCCCCAGCATTTT	CASSYPGQSDQPQHF
14	few	NA	TRBJ1-4	TRBV6-1	TGTGCCAGCAGTCCGGACAGCGAATTTGAAAAACTGTTTTTT	CASSPDSEFEKLFF
17	NA	NA	TRBJ1-1	TRBV18	TGTGCCAGCGTCCCACAGGATTCCAGGGGTAGTATCACTGAAGCTTTCTTT	CASVPQDSRGSITEAFF
16	few	TRBD2	TRBJ2-2	TRBV4-3	TGCGCCAGCAGCCCTCGGACTAGCGGGGGCACCGGGGAGCTGTTTTTT	CASSPRTSGGTGELFF
15	once	NA	TRBJ1-2	TRBV27	TGTGCCAGCAGCTCGCCGACCCGGGGGGACTATGGCTACCCCTTC	CASSSPTRGDYGYPF
15	NA	NA	TRBJ1-2	TRBV29-1	TGCAGCGTTGATCCAGGGGCCAGCAGGCTTTATGGCTACACCTTC	CSVDPGASRLYGYTF
15	NA	NA	TRBJ2-2	TRBV18	TGTGCCGGCTCACCCGTCAGGGGCGGTCTCGGGGAGCTGTTTTTT	CAGSPVRGGLGELFF
16	NA	NA	TRBJ2-7	TRBV5-1	TGCGCCAGCAGCTTGATCCCCGCCGGGACTTACTACGAGCAGTACTTC	CASSLIPAGTYYEQYF
14	NA	TRBD1	TRBJ2-2	TRBV2	TGTGCCAGAAGACAGGGGAGGAACACCGGGGAGCTGTTTTTT	CARRQGRNTGELFF
16	NA	TRBD1	TRBJ1-2	TRBV4-2	TGTGCCAGCAGCCAAGATATAATGCCAGGGGGTTATGGCTACACCTTC	CASSQDIMPGGYGYTF
20	NA	TRBD2	TRBJ2-3	TRBV19	TGTGCCAGTAGTATTCCCCCTCTAGCGGGAGGGCCGGGGTTCGTGGATACGCAGTATTTT	CASSIPPLAGGPGFVDTQYF
16	NA	TRBD1	TRBJ1-2	TRBV27	TGTGCCAGCACCCCCCAATGGGGGGACAGAACCTATGGCTACACCTTC	CASTPQWGDRTYGYTF
13	NA	NA	TRBJ1-2	TRBV16	TGTGCCAGCAGACTGACAGGTTTGGATGGCTACACCTTC	CASRLTGLDGYTF